These 8 T cell receptor beta chains originate from one sample sequenced in a study of CD8+ T cells in alopecia areata. Described treatment: oral pan-JAK inhibitor, 5-10 mg twice daily. RNA, once extracted, was reverse transcribed into cDNA for use as the sequencing template. Repertoires were generated with immunoSEQ multiplex PCR, while TCRdb's copy carries only in-frame clones and drops some. The data contain under 150,000 clones, over 55% of them seen just once; the ten biggest clones take up around 5.7%. Sequences were derived from CD4+ T cells sorted from blood, sampled at week 4, from a patient treated with tofacitinib. The source is a human donor with alopecia areata.

The chain couples TRBV5-1 to TRBJ2-5, with no clear D. The CDR3 is 13 residues long. V lost 0 bases and J 4 bases, leaving 7 bases between the germline ends. Germline lookup yields CDR1 SGHRS and CDR2 YFSETQ. The chain's CDR3 is CASSLAGRETQYF. The CDR3 coding sequence is TGCGCCAGCAGCTTGGCAGGCCGAGAGACCCAGTACTTC.

This clone was counted a single time. Distinct nucleotide sequences in the sample also encode this CDR3. The chain recombines TRBV5-1 with TRBJ2-2; D is perhaps TRBD1 (6 bases). In germline, CDR1 is SGHRS, CDR2 YFSETQ. This CDR3 is 13 amino acids long. V was cut by 4 bases and J by 5 bases, with 9 bases left in between. CDR3 nucleotides: TGCGCCAGCAGCCTAGGACAGACCGGGGAGCTGTTTTTT. Translating gives CASSLGQTGELFF.

This clone appeared a single time. The chain carries TRBV5-6 and TRBJ2-3; weak D call: TRBD2 (5 bases). Trimming took off 3 bases at V and 1 base at J, with 12 bases between the two ends. CDR1 and CDR2 from the germline V gene are SGHDT and YYEEEE. The CDR3 sequence is 15 residues long. CDR3 sequence (DNA): TGTGCCAGCAGCTCCCCAACCGGGGGCACAGATACGCAGTATTTT. Translating gives CASSSPTGGTDTQYF.

This clone was observed a handful of times. V gene TRBV5-4 combines with J gene TRBJ1-1; D gene unclear. Germline CDR1 and CDR2: SGHNT and YYREEE (reference sequence). Trimming left V 1 base short and J 0 bases short, with 4 bases between. The CDR3 is 13 amino acids. In DNA form, the CDR3 reads TGTGCCAGCAGCTTGATATTGAACACTGAAGCTTTCTTT. Encoded protein: CASSLILNTEAFF.

The rearrangement links TRBV7-9 to TRBJ1-5; 10 nucleotides align to TRBD1. V shed 5 bases and J 5 bases; nucleotides not matched to a gene: 9. The CDR3 extends over 16 amino acids. Germline V gives CDR1 SEHNR, CDR2 FQNEAQ (reference sequence). The CDR3 region has the DNA TGTGCCAGCAGCCGCGGACAGGGGGGATTGTATCAGCCCCAGCATTTT. It is translated as CASSRGQGGLYQPQHF.

The sample holds a few counts of this clone. The rearrangement uses TRBV29-1 and TRBJ1-1, with TRBD1 matching over 9 bases. From germline, CDR1 is SQVTM and CDR2 ANQGSEA. Trimming at V came to 3 bases and at J to 6 bases, leaving 8 bases not matched to a gene. CDR3 length: 14 residues. CDR3 nucleotides: TGCAGCGTTGATTCTGGGACAGGGACCCCTGAAGCTTTCTTT. This encodes CSVDSGTGTPEAFF.

This clone was observed once. This sequence joins TRBV7-2 and TRBJ2-4; D gene uncertain. This CDR3 is 14 amino acids long. The germline V gene encodes CDR1 SGHTA and CDR2 FQGNSA. Trimming left V 5 bases short and J 5 bases short, with 13 bases between. DNA of the CDR3: TGTGCCAGCAGCCTCTCCCGGGCCGAAAACATTCAGTACTTC. Protein sequence: CASSLSRAENIQYF. The full variable domain, with the rest looked up from reference TRBV7-2 and TRBJ2-4, is GAGVSQSPSNKVTEKGKDVELRCDPISGHTALYWYRQSLGQGLEFLIYFQGNSAPDKSGLPSDRFSAERTGGSVSTLTIQRTQQEDSAVYLCASSLSRAENIQYFGAGTRLSVL.

The chain recombines TRBV5-4 with TRBJ2-3; 8 positions match TRBD2. The length of the CDR3 is 15 residues. The V and J ends lost 5 bases and 5 bases, in that order; junction bases with no gene match: 10. CDR1 SGHNT and CDR2 YYREEE come from the germline V gene (reference sequence). CDR3 DNA sequence: TGTGCCAGCAGTCACAAAGCGGGGGCGGAAGATACGCAGTATTTT. Its translation: CASSHKAGAEDTQYF.